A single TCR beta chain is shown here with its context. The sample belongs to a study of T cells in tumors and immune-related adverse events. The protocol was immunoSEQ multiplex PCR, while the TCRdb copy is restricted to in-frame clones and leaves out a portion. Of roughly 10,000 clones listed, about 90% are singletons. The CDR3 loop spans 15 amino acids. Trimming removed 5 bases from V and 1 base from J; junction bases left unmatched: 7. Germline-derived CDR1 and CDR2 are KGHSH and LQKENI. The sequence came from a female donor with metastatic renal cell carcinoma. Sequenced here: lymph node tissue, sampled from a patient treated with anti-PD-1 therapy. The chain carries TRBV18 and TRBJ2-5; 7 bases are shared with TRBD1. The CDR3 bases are TGTGCCAGCTCAGCCCGGGACAGCCCCCAAGAGACCCAGTACTTC. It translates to CASSARDSPQETQYF.